This record looks at one TCR beta chain sequence and its context. The data were taken from a study of blood T cell repertoires in COVID-19. Study-level information: Donors in the United States, Italy and Spain gave samples during acute or convalescent COVID-19. PBMCs, B-cell-depleted T cells, or T cells provided the cDNA or gDNA that made up the material.

Per the original data handling: Amplification from reference gene primers served as the basis for estimated nucleated cell counts. Using immunoSEQ multiplex PCR, the repertoire was profiled, and TCRdb retains in-frame clones only, with some absent. D and trimming were read from the DNA, whereas the V and J calls and clone size are those reported in that table. The profile covers more than 70,000 clones, with 75% to 90% appearing a single time and 1% to 1.5% taken by the ten largest. In germline, CDR1 is LGHDT, CDR2 YNNKEL (reference sequence). V lost 0 bases to trimming and J lost 6 bases; unmatched junction nucleotides: 15. The CDR3 is made up of 18 amino acids.

The TCR sequence derives from a man at least 80 years old with active or convalescent COVID-19. Sequencing was done on a sample of peripheral blood. V and J are TRBV3-1 (or the pseudogene TRBV3-2) and TRBJ1-2; 8 bases line up with TRBD1. CDR3 protein: CASSQDLAEAGGYNGYTF. CDR3 bases: TGTGCCAGCAGCCAAGATCTGGCGGAAGCAGGGGGCTATAATGGCTACACCTTC.